Reported below is one T cell receptor beta chain. This sample stems from a study of blood T cell repertoires in COVID-19. About the study: The study drew acute and convalescent COVID-19 samples from the United States, Italy and Spain. Sample material is recorded as cDNA or gDNA derived from T cells, B-cell-depleted T cells, or PBMCs.

In the original analysis: The authors estimated nucleated cell counts from reference gene primer amplification. This table comes from immunoSEQ multiplex PCR, and its TCRdb copy is limited to in-frame clones, with some not included. D and trimming were read from the DNA, whereas the V and J calls and clone size are those reported in that table. The sample yields around 11,000 clones, roughly 83% seen once. The CDR3 extends over 16 amino acids. The germline gives CDR1 SGDLS, CDR2 YYNGEE. The ends lost 2 bases at V and 4 bases at J; junction bases unmatched: 6. This rearrangement joins TRBV9 to TRBJ2-2, with 9 bases that match TRBD2. What was sequenced was peripheral blood. This receptor was identified in a human donor in a cohort sampled during active COVID-19. CDR3 bases: TGTGCCAGCAGCGTCCCCGGCGGGAGGGCCACCGGGGAGCTGTTTTTT. Translating it yields CASSVPGGRATGELFF.